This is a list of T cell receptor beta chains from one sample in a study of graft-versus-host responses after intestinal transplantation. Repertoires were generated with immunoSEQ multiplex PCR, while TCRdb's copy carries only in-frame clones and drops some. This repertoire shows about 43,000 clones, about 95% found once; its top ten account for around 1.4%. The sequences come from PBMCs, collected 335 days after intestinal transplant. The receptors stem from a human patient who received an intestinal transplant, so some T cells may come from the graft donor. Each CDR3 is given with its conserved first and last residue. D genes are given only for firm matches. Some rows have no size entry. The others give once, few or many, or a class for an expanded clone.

CDR3: CASSPGGGGTDTQYF; DNA: TGTGCCAGCAGTCCAGGGGGAGGGGGTACAGATACGCAGTATTTT; size: .; D: .; V: TRBV28; J: TRBJ2-3; length: 15
CDR3: CASRGTGGAIDREAFF; DNA: TGTGCCAGCAGGGGTACAGGGGGGGCGATAGATCGAGAAGCTTTCTTT; size: .; D: TRBD1; V: TRBV2; J: TRBJ1-1; length: 16
CDR3: CASSHGQLPNEQFF; DNA: TGTGCCAGCAGCCATGGACAGTTGCCCAATGAGCAGTTCTTC; size: .; D: .; V: TRBV4-2; J: TRBJ2-1; length: 14
CDR3: CASSYRGGRLGTEAFF; DNA: TGTGCCAGCAGTTACAGGGGTGGCCGCTTGGGTACTGAAGCTTTCTTT; size: .; D: .; V: TRBV6-6; J: TRBJ1-1; length: 16
CDR3: CASSDKTSGRGDTQYF; DNA: TGTGCCAGCAGTGACAAAACTAGCGGGAGAGGTGATACGCAGTATTTT; size: .; D: TRBD2; V: TRBV25-1; J: TRBJ2-3; length: 16
CDR3: CASSLGGGPYGTDTQYF; DNA: TGTGCCAGCAGCTTGGGAGGTGGCCCTTATGGGACAGATACGCAGTATTTT; size: .; D: .; V: TRBV5-5; J: TRBJ2-3; length: 17
CDR3: CASKRTHSIQPQHF; DNA: TGTGCCAGCAAACGGACACACAGTATCCAGCCCCAGCATTTT; size: .; D: .; V: TRBV6-5; J: TRBJ1-5; length: 14
CDR3: CASSEWAYEQYF; DNA: TGTGCCAGCAGTGAATGGGCCTACGAGCAGTACTTC; size: .; D: .; V: TRBV2; J: TRBJ2-7; length: 12
CDR3: CASSFVAGGTDTQYF; DNA: TGTGCCAGCAGCTTCGTTGCGGGGGGCACAGATACGCAGTATTTT; size: .; D: TRBD2; V: TRBV7-2; J: TRBJ2-3; length: 15
CDR3: CASSFTQGAWETQYF; DNA: TGTGCCAGCAGTTTCACACAGGGGGCTTGGGAGACCCAGTACTTC; size: .; D: TRBD1; V: TRBV6-5; J: TRBJ2-5; length: 15
CDR3: CASRQADTQYF; DNA: TGTGCCAGCAGACAGGCAGATACGCAGTATTTT; size: .; D: .; V: TRBV6-5; J: TRBJ2-3; length: 11
CDR3: CASSVDGQRNQPQHF; DNA: TGTGCCAGCAGCGTAGATGGACAGAGGAATCAGCCCCAGCATTTT; size: once; D: .; V: TRBV9; J: TRBJ1-5; length: 15
CDR3: CASSLRIGEQFF; DNA: TGTGCCAGCAGCTTAAGGATTGGAGAGCAGTTCTTC; size: .; D: .; V: TRBV5-7; J: TRBJ2-1; length: 12
CDR3: CASSHHVATEAFF; DNA: TGCGCCAGCAGCCACCACGTCGCGACTGAAGCTTTCTTT; size: .; D: .; V: TRBV4-1; J: TRBJ1-1; length: 13
CDR3: CASSLEGLKDTGELFF; DNA: TGTGCCAGCAGCTTAGAAGGACTCAAGGACACCGGGGAGCTGTTTTTT; size: .; D: .; V: TRBV7-9; J: TRBJ2-2; length: 16
CDR3: CASTKRGQGTHEQYF; DNA: TGTGCCAGCACCAAAAGGGGACAGGGAACCCACGAGCAGTACTTC; size: .; D: TRBD1; V: TRBV6-1; J: TRBJ2-7; length: 15
CDR3: CASTGTSNNEQFF; DNA: TGTGCCAGCACCGGGACCTCTAACAATGAGCAGTTCTTC; size: .; D: .; V: TRBV7-9; J: TRBJ2-1; length: 13
CDR3: CASSLVGTSGVFYNEQFF; DNA: TGTGCCAGCAGCTTAGTGGGGACTAGCGGGGTGTTCTACAATGAGCAGTTCTTC; size: .; D: TRBD2; V: TRBV7-2; J: TRBJ2-1; length: 18
CDR3: CASSIGGASETQYF; DNA: TGTGCCAGTAGTATAGGGGGCGCGTCGGAGACCCAGTACTTC; size: .; D: .; V: TRBV19; J: TRBJ2-5; length: 14
CDR3: CASSQDLWERERGEQYF; DNA: TGCGCCAGCAGCCAAGATCTATGGGAGCGGGAGCGGGGCGAGCAGTACTTC; size: .; D: TRBD2; V: TRBV4-1; J: TRBJ2-7; length: 17
CDR3: CASSLPSVDSSYEQYF; DNA: TGTGCCAGCAGCTTACCCTCCGTAGACTCCTCCTACGAGCAGTACTTC; size: .; D: .; V: TRBV7-2; J: TRBJ2-7; length: 16
CDR3: CASSKGLAGGGTGELFF; DNA: TGTGCCAGCAGTAAAGGACTAGCGGGAGGGGGGACCGGGGAGCTGTTTTTT; size: .; D: TRBD2; V: TRBV6-1; J: TRBJ2-2; length: 17
CDR3: CASSQPAYNEQFF; DNA: TGTGCCAGCAGCCAGCCAGCCTACAATGAGCAGTTCTTC; size: .; D: .; V: TRBV11-1; J: TRBJ2-1; length: 13
CDR3: CASSRGIGTGTDTQYF; DNA: TGCGCCAGCAGCCGGGGAATTGGGACGGGCACAGATACGCAGTATTTT; size: .; D: .; V: TRBV5-1; J: TRBJ2-3; length: 16
CDR3: CASSAEVNQPQHF; DNA: TGTGCCAGCAGTGCTGAGGTCAATCAGCCCCAGCATTTT; size: .; D: .; V: TRBV2; J: TRBJ1-5; length: 13
CDR3: CASSPGQISGNTIYF; DNA: TGTGCCAGCAGCCCGGGACAGATCTCTGGAAACACCATATATTTT; size: .; D: TRBD1; V: TRBV7-9; J: TRBJ1-3; length: 15
CDR3: CASSFRARRGVGYNEQFF; DNA: TGTGCCAGCAGTTTCCGGGCCCGGCGGGGGGTGGGCTACAATGAGCAGTTCTTC; size: .; D: TRBD2; V: TRBV27; J: TRBJ2-1; length: 18
CDR3: CATWWGVYEQYF; DNA: TGTGCCACCTGGTGGGGGGTATACGAGCAGTACTTC; size: .; D: .; V: TRBV6-1; J: TRBJ2-7; length: 12
CDR3: CASSTRQNTEAFF; DNA: TGTGCCAGCAGCACTCGACAGAACACTGAAGCTTTCTTT; size: .; D: .; V: TRBV9; J: TRBJ1-1; length: 13
CDR3: CASILSAGGTDTQYF; DNA: TGTGCCAGCATTCTTTCCGCGGGAGGCACAGATACGCAGTATTTT; size: once; D: TRBD2; V: TRBV6-1; J: TRBJ2-3; length: 15
CDR3: CASSWYRGQYSPLHF; DNA: TGTGCCAGCAGTTGGTACAGGGGCCAATATTCACCCCTCCACTTT; size: .; D: TRBD1; V: TRBV27; J: TRBJ1-6; length: 15
CDR3: CASSYRGPGYEQYF; DNA: TGTGCCAGCAGTTACCGGGGGCCGGGCTACGAGCAGTACTTC; size: .; D: .; V: TRBV6-5; J: TRBJ2-7; length: 14
CDR3: CASSKQGASEETQYF; DNA: TGCGCCAGCAGCAAACAGGGGGCGTCGGAGGAGACCCAGTACTTC; size: .; D: TRBD1; V: TRBV5-1; J: TRBJ2-5; length: 15
CDR3: CASSLGTDWKQETQYF; DNA: TGCGCCAGCAGCTTAGGGACAGACTGGAAACAAGAGACCCAGTACTTC; size: once; D: TRBD1; V: TRBV5-1; J: TRBJ2-5; length: 16
CDR3: CASSLSRTGGAYEQYF; DNA: TGTGCCAGCAGTTTATCTCGGACAGGGGGCGCCTACGAGCAGTACTTC; size: .; D: TRBD1; V: TRBV27; J: TRBJ2-7; length: 16
CDR3: CASSLGRVQETQYF; DNA: TGTGCCAGCAGCTTAGGACGGGTACAAGAGACCCAGTACTTC; size: .; D: .; V: TRBV7-2; J: TRBJ2-5; length: 14